The 18 T cell receptor beta chains reported below all come from one sample, sequenced in a study of blood T cells in healthy people across ages. For the second PCR, which ran for about 6 to 11 cycles, a sample-barcoded 5' primer and a J-beta primer mix were used. TCRdb called the 5' RACE reads again in MiXCR, with one record for every CDR3 protein. The repertoire holds over 700,000 distinct CDR3 sequences, roughly 53% seen once, with about 42% in the top ten. Sequences were obtained from blood. Every receptor here comes from an elderly man in good health.

The sample holds a few counts of this clonotype. The chain combines TRBV11-2 with TRBJ2-1; TRBD2 might be the D (6 bases). Germline V gene lookup returns CDR1 SGHAT and CDR2 FQNNGV. The germline V and J ends were trimmed by 1 base and 5 bases, with 15 bases remaining between them. CDR3 length: 16 amino acids. This CDR3 reads CASSLVASVGNNEQFF. In DNA form, the CDR3 reads TGTGCCAGCAGCTTAGTCGCTAGCGTGGGAAACAATGAGCAGTTCTTC. The whole variable domain, remainder taken from reference TRBV11-2 and TRBJ2-1, is EAGVAQSPRYKIIEKRQSVAFWCNPISGHATLYWYQQILGQGPKLLIQFQNNGVVDDSQLPKDRFSAERLKGVDSTLKIQPAKLEDSAVYLCASSLVASVGNNEQFFGPGTRLTVL.

This clonotype was counted at least ten times. This chain uses TRBV7-2 with TRBJ2-3, with D tentatively TRBD2 (6 bases). Germline lookup yields CDR1 SGHTA and CDR2 FQGNSA. Trimming pared 1 base from V and 6 bases from J, leaving 14 bases between. The CDR3 consists of 15 residues. CDR3 sequence: CASSLVSGPSDTQYF. DNA of the CDR3: TGTGCCAGCAGCTTAGTTAGCGGCCCTTCGGATACGCAGTATTTT.

The chain couples TRBV7-9 to TRBJ2-5; TRBD1 agrees at 7 bases. The CDR3 is made up of 14 amino acids. Germline assignment: CDR1 SEHNR and CDR2 FQNEAQ (reference sequence). The J segment lost 3 bases and the V segment lost 5 bases, leaving 6 bases of the junction unmatched. CDR3 region: CASSPDRSKETQYF. In nucleotides, the CDR3 is TGTGCCAGCAGCCCGGACAGGTCTAAAGAGACCCAGTACTTC.

The chain combines TRBV29-1 with TRBJ2-7; D unresolved. Per the germline V gene, CDR1 is SQVTM and CDR2 is ANQGSEA. The germline V and J ends were trimmed by 5 bases and 0 bases, with 14 bases remaining between them. The CDR3 extends over 14 amino acids. CDR3 protein: CSVRNRSTSYEQYF. As DNA, the CDR3 is TGCAGCGTTCGTAATCGGTCTACCTCCTACGAGCAGTACTTC.

This chain joins TRBV5-6 and TRBJ1-4; 9 nucleotides align to TRBD1. The CDR3 has 14 residues. Germline values: CDR1 SGHDT, CDR2 YYEEEE. The V gene end was trimmed by 1 base and the J gene end by 8 bases; junction bases not matched to a gene: 3. CDR3 protein: CASSLRDRDEKLFF. The CDR3 region has the DNA TGTGCCAGCAGCTTGAGGGACAGGGACGAAAAACTGTTTTTT.

The sample holds a few counts of this clonotype. The CDR3 DNA sequence: TGTGCCAGCAGCTTGGTCCTAGCGGTATACAATGAGCAGTTCTTC. Its protein product is CASSLVLAVYNEQFF. V usage is TRBV5-6 and J usage is TRBJ2-1; TRBD2 matches at 7 bases. Germline V gene sequence: CDR1 SGHDT, CDR2 YYEEEE. The CDR3 is 15 residues long. After removal of 0 bases from V and 4 bases from J, the junction contained 4 bases not matched to a gene.

V is TRBV6-2 or TRBV6-3 and J is TRBJ2-7; 12 bases fit TRBD2. The germline gives CDR1 MNHEY, CDR2 SVGEGT. The trim removed 7 bases at V and 6 bases at J, leaving 10 bases unmatched. CDR3 size: 15 residues. DNA of the CDR3: TGTGCCAGCACCAAGACTAGCGGGAGCCCGCTCGAGCAGTACTTC. Translating it yields CASTKTSGSPLEQYF.

This clonotype has just a few counts. The rearrangement links TRBV4-1 to TRBJ1-2; D may be TRBD1 (5 bases). Per germline, CDR1 MGHRA and CDR2 YSYEKL. Trimming left V 4 bases short and J 0 bases short, with 12 bases between. The CDR3 is 15 residues long. The DNA for the CDR3 is TGCGCCAGCAGCCGGGACCCGGCCACTAACTATGGCTACACCTTC. Protein: CASSRDPATNYGYTF.

This chain connects TRBV12-3 or TRBV12-4 to TRBJ2-5; 8 bases are a match to TRBD1. V lost 3 bases, J lost 4 bases, and 10 bases stayed unmatched. The CDR3 totals 16 residues. CDR3 sequence reads: CASSFARTGYGETQYF. The CDR3 region has the DNA TGTGCCAGCAGTTTCGCACGGACAGGGTATGGAGAGACCCAGTACTTC.

The chain is built from TRBV20-1 and TRBJ2-1; 8 nucleotides agree with TRBD2. Germline values: CDR1 DFQATT, CDR2 SNEGSKA (reference sequence). The CDR3 runs 16 residues. The trim removed 0 bases at V and 2 bases at J, leaving 6 bases unmatched. The CDR3 DNA follows: TGCAGTGCTAGAGATATGAGCGGGAGCCCCTACAATGAGCAGTTCTTC. It is translated as CSARDMSGSPYNEQFF.

The rearrangement uses TRBV12-3 or TRBV12-4 and TRBJ2-4, with a possible D match to TRBD1 (6 bases). With the DNA end fitting TRBJ2-7 better, the J assignment may be wrong. The CDR3 runs 13 residues. The CDR3 DNA follows: TGTGCCAGCAGTCTCGGGACACCCAGCGAGCAGTACTTC. Its protein is CASSLGTPSEQYF.

This clonotype occurred a few times. The chain joins TRBV5-1 to TRBJ2-6; D not certain. V lost 5 bases and J 1 base, leaving 10 bases between the germline ends. Germline V gives CDR1 SGHRS, CDR2 YFSETQ. The CDR3 length is 15 residues. CDR3 sequence: CASRTVPSGANVLTF. CDR3 nucleotide sequence: TGCGCCAGCAGGACGGTTCCATCTGGGGCCAACGTCCTGACTTTC.

Written as DNA, the CDR3 is TGTGCCAGCAGCGTCATTGGGTCCACAGATACGCAGTATTTT. It codes for CASSVIGSTDTQYF. The chain joins TRBV9 to TRBJ2-3; D is ambiguous. The CDR3 runs to 14 residues. Germline V CDR1 and CDR2: SGDLS, YYNGEE. The V end was cut by 2 bases, the J end by 2 bases, with 9 bases between. Variable domain in full (rest from reference TRBV9 and TRBJ2-3): DSGVTQTPKHLITATGQRVTLRCSPRSGDLSVYWYQQSLDQGLQFLIQYYNGEERAKGNILERFSAQQFPDLHSELNLSSLELGDSALYFCASSVIGSTDTQYFGPGTRLTVL.

This clonotype was picked up one time. The genes are TRBV25-1 and TRBJ1-6, with a tentative D call TRBD1 (5 bases). CDR3 length equals 15 residues. Germline loops: CDR1 MGHDK, CDR2 SYGVNS. V dropped 6 bases and J dropped 2 bases, with 11 bases sitting between them. This chain's CDR3 is CASSTDNPYNSPLHF. CDR3 in DNA: TGTGCCAGCAGCACGGACAACCCCTATAATTCACCCCTCCACTTT.

The V and J genes are TRBV11-2 and TRBJ2-7; no reliable D call. This CDR3 is built from 13 residues. V shed 0 bases and J shed 2 bases, with 5 bases lying between them. Germline-derived CDR1 and CDR2 are SGHAT and FQNNGV. The DNA for the CDR3 is TGTGCCAGCAGCTTAGAACTACCCTACGAGCAGTACTTC. It specifies CASSLELPYEQYF.

The genes are TRBV11-2 and TRBJ2-1; 9 bases are shared with TRBD1. Germline-derived CDR1 and CDR2 are SGHAT and FQNNGV. The length of the CDR3 is 14 residues. After removal of 5 bases from V and 8 bases from J, the junction contained 7 bases not matched to a gene. The CDR3 loop reads CASSPHRGRDEQFF. The CDR3 DNA follows: TGTGCCAGCAGCCCACACAGGGGGCGGGATGAGCAGTTCTTC. Looking up the rest from reference TRBV11-2 and TRBJ2-1 gives the full variable domain: EAGVAQSPRYKIIEKRQSVAFWCNPISGHATLYWYQQILGQGPKLLIQFQNNGVVDDSQLPKDRFSAERLKGVDSTLKIQPAKLEDSAVYLCASSPHRGRDEQFFGPGTRLTVL.

The CDR3: CASSLYVGGIGDQETQYF. In DNA, the CDR3 is TGTGCCAGCAGCTTGTATGTTGGTGGTATAGGGGATCAAGAGACCCAGTACTTC. This sequence joins TRBV5-5 and TRBJ2-5, with a possible D match to TRBD1 (5 bases). The germline V gene encodes CDR1 SGHKS and CDR2 YYEKEE (reference sequence). This CDR3 has 18 amino acids. V dropped 1 base and J dropped 2 bases, with 21 bases sitting between them.

The chain combines TRBV3-1 with TRBJ2-7; D is ambiguous. CDR1 and CDR2 from the germline V gene are LGHDT and YNNKEL (reference sequence). With 1 base removed from V and 7 bases from J, the gap between germline ends came to 8 bases. The CDR3 totals 12 residues. The CDR3 protein is CASSQVVGEQYF. The CDR3 DNA reads TGTGCCAGCAGCCAAGTAGTGGGGGAGCAGTACTTC.